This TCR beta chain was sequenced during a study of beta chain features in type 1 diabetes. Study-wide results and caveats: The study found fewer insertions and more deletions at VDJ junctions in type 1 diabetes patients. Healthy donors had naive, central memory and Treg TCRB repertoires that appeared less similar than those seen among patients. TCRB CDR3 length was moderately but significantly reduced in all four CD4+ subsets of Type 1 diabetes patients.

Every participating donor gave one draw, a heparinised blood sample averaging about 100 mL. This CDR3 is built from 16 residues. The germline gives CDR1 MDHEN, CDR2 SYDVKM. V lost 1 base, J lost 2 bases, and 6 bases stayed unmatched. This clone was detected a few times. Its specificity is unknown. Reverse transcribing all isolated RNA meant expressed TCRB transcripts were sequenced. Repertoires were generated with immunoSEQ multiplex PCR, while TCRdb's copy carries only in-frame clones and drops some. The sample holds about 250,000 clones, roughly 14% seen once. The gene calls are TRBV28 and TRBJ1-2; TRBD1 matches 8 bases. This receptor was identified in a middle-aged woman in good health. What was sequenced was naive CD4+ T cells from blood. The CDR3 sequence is CASSLFPGGANYGYTF. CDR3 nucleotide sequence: TGTGCCAGCAGTTTATTTCCAGGGGGCGCAAACTATGGCTACACCTTC.